One and the same sample provided the 30 T cell receptor beta chains below, sequenced in a study of early T cells in non-severe SARS-CoV-2 infection. TCRdb reprocessed the 5' RACE reads via MiXCR and lists one record per CDR3 protein. The sample lists 86,000 or so distinct CDR3 sequences, about 14% occurring once. The source material was whole blood. These receptors originate from an adult who was a healthcare worker with PCR-confirmed SARS-CoV-2 infection or an uninfected control (not recorded which).

This clonotype was picked up many times. The V and J genes are TRBV7-3 and TRBJ2-2, with TRBD1 as a possible D gene (6 bases). Germline lookup yields CDR1 SGHTA and CDR2 FQGTGA. This CDR3 is built from 16 residues. The V end lost 5 bases, the J end lost 5 bases, and 18 bases lay between the germline ends. CDR3 loop: CASSATPGDRTGELFF. For the CDR3, the DNA is TGTGCCAGCAGCGCTACCCCAGGGGATCGTACCGGGGAGCTGTTTTTT.

The chain combines TRBV7-2 with TRBJ2-1; 9 bases match TRBD2. J was trimmed by 6 bases and V by 1 base; bases with no gene match: 22. Germline V CDR1 and CDR2: SGHTA, FQGNSA. The CDR3 runs 21 residues. CDR3 sequence: CASSLVGVVAGALGRSNEQFF. CDR3 nucleotides: TGTGCCAGCAGCTTAGTGGGGGTGGTAGCGGGAGCTCTGGGAAGGTCCAATGAGCAGTTCTTC.

This clonotype has a handful of counts. The J gene is TRBJ2-7, the V gene TRBV5-4; D possibly corresponds to TRBD2 (5 bases). Trimming took off 0 bases at V and 2 bases at J, with 9 bases between the two ends. The CDR3 consists of 14 residues. Germline-derived CDR1 and CDR2 are SGHNT and YYREEE (reference sequence). This CDR3 reads CASSLVGSPYEQYF. Here the CDR3 DNA reads TGTGCCAGCAGCTTGGTGGGGAGCCCCTACGAGCAGTACTTC. The full variable domain, rest sourced from reference TRBV5-4 and TRBJ2-7, is ETGVTQSPTHLIKTRGQQVTLRCSSQSGHNTVSWYQQALGQGPQFIFQYYREEENGRGNFPPRFSGLQFPNYSSELNVNALELDDSALYLCASSLVGSPYEQYFGPGTRLTVT.

The chain combines TRBV20-1 with TRBJ2-7; D gene uncertain. This CDR3 spans 12 amino acids. Germline V gives CDR1 DFQATT, CDR2 SNEGSKA (reference sequence). Trimming removed 3 bases at V and 2 bases at J, with 8 bases between. The CDR3 spells CSASRQTYEQYF. CDR3 in DNA: TGCAGTGCTAGTCGGCAGACCTACGAGCAGTACTTC.

This clonotype was counted at least ten times. The V call is TRBV5-1, the J call TRBJ2-2, with 7 positions matching TRBD2. J was trimmed by 4 bases and V by 4 bases; bases with no gene match: 7. The germline gives CDR1 SGHRS, CDR2 YFSETQ. This CDR3 is 15 amino acids long. The CDR3 coding sequence is TGCGCCAGCAGCCTACTGGGACTATCCACCGGGGAGCTGTTTTTT. The encoded protein is CASSLLGLSTGELFF.

This chain links TRBV11-2 with TRBJ2-7; D perhaps matches TRBD2 (5 bases). With 1 base removed from V and 4 bases from J, the gap between germline ends came to 8 bases. The CDR3 has 13 residues. Germline assignment: CDR1 SGHAT and CDR2 FQNNGV. CDR3 in amino acids: CASSLAGFYEQYF. CDR3 sequence (DNA): TGTGCCAGCAGCTTAGCGGGGTTTTACGAGCAGTACTTC.

This clonotype was counted a single time. V and J are TRBV15 and TRBJ2-1; 7 bases agree with TRBD2. This CDR3 contains 14 residues. The germline V gene encodes CDR1 LNHNV and CDR2 YYDKDF (reference sequence). The V and J ends lost 6 bases and 4 bases, in that order; junction bases with no gene match: 6. The chain's CDR3 is CATSQASGYNEQFF. As DNA, the CDR3 is TGTGCCACCAGTCAGGCTAGCGGTTACAATGAGCAGTTCTTC.

The chain employs TRBV12-3 or TRBV12-4 and TRBJ2-2; 8 bases are shared with TRBD2. This CDR3 spans 16 amino acids. Germline trimming cut 4 bases from V and 0 bases from J; bases unmatched to any gene: 4. The CDR3: CASSWTSPANTGELFF. The CDR3, as DNA: TGTGCCAGCAGTTGGACTAGCCCTGCGAACACCGGGGAGCTGTTTTTT.

This clonotype was counted between two and nine times. The chain couples TRBV29-1 to TRBJ2-1; TRBD1 matches at 9 bases. Germline CDR1 SQVTM, CDR2 ANQGSEA. The CDR3 sequence is 13 residues long. Trimming took 8 bases from V and 6 from J; bases not matched to a gene: 8. CDR3 region: CSSGQGIGNEQFF. The CDR3 coding sequence is TGCAGCTCTGGACAGGGGATTGGCAATGAGCAGTTCTTC.

Many counts were recorded for this clonotype. The chain employs TRBV7-9 and TRBJ2-2; D unclear. Trimming took off 6 bases at V and 1 base at J, with 9 bases between the two ends. This CDR3 region has 14 residues. Germline V gene sequence: CDR1 SEHNR, CDR2 FQNEAQ (reference sequence). The DNA of the CDR3 is TGTGCCAGCAGGAGTGGAATGAACACCGGGGAGCTGTTTTTT. Translation: CASRSGMNTGELFF.

This clonotype was counted between two and nine times. The chain joins TRBV5-4 to TRBJ2-7, with TRBD1 as a possible D gene (6 bases). Germline CDR1 is SGHNT and CDR2 is YYREEE (reference sequence). V was shortened by 4 bases and J by 4 bases, with 15 bases between the two germline ends. This CDR3 spans 14 amino acids. The CDR3 sequence is CASSPIQGQYEQYF. CDR3 nucleotides: TGTGCCAGCAGCCCTATACAGGGTCAGTACGAGCAGTACTTC.

V and J are TRBV6-5 and TRBJ2-7; 12 nucleotides match TRBD2. This CDR3 region has 14 residues. Germline V lookup: CDR1 MNHEY, CDR2 SVGAGI. V lost 6 bases and J lost 2; bases outside the gene matches: 2. CDR3 region: CASRTSGRAYEQYF. The CDR3 DNA follows: TGTGCCAGCAGGACTAGCGGGAGAGCCTACGAGCAGTACTTC.

This clonotype has more than one count but fewer than ten. The chain recombines TRBV7-2 with TRBJ2-2; D may be TRBD2 (5 bases). V lost 3 bases and J 3 bases, leaving 11 bases between the germline ends. This CDR3 has 15 residues. Germline V CDR1 and CDR2: SGHTA, FQGNSA. This CDR3 is CASSLDGGYTGELFF. The CDR3 nucleotides are TGTGCCAGCAGCTTGGACGGAGGTTACACCGGGGAGCTGTTTTTT.

At least ten counts were recorded for this clonotype. The chain carries TRBV4-1 and TRBJ1-1; a weak D match, TRBD1 (6 bases). V gave up 0 bases and J gave up 7 bases, with 12 bases separating them. The CDR3 totals 14 residues. CDR1 and CDR2 from the germline V gene are MGHRA and YSYEKL. CDR3 sequence reads: CASSQDRGWSEAFF. The CDR3 DNA sequence: TGCGCCAGCAGCCAAGACAGGGGATGGAGTGAAGCTTTCTTT.

The chain couples TRBV3-1 to TRBJ1-6; D not certain. Trimming stripped 3 bases from V and 7 bases from J, with 10 bases between. The CDR3 is 14 amino acids. Germline loops: CDR1 LGHDT, CDR2 YNNKEL (reference sequence). As DNA, the CDR3 is TGTGCCAGCAGCCACTCGGGTCCGAATTCACCCCTCCACTTT. This translates into CASSHSGPNSPLHF. Full variable domain (rest looked up from reference TRBV3-1 and TRBJ1-6): DTAVSQTPKYLVTQMGNDKSIKCEQNLGHDTMYWYKQDSKKFLKIMFSYNNKELIINETVPNRFSPKSPDKAHLNLHINSLELGDSAVYFCASSHSGPNSPLHFGNGTRLTVT.

The chain has TRBV11-1 and TRBJ2-7, with 7 bases matching TRBD1. Germline V lookup: CDR1 SGHAT, CDR2 FQDESV (reference sequence). The CDR3 sequence is 14 residues long. The trim removed 3 bases at V and 2 bases at J, leaving 4 bases unmatched. The CDR3 DNA reads as TGTGCCAGCAGCTTGACAGGGCACCCCTACGAGCAGTACTTC. Translation gives CASSLTGHPYEQYF.

This clonotype has more than one count but fewer than ten. The CDR3 loop is CSVGGGDKNIQYF. For the CDR3, the DNA is TGCAGCGTTGGAGGGGGGGACAAAAACATTCAGTACTTC. This rearrangement joins TRBV29-1 to TRBJ2-4, with D perhaps matching TRBD2 (7 bases). This CDR3 contains 13 residues. Trimming took off 4 bases at V and 3 bases at J, with 10 bases between the two ends. Germline lookup yields CDR1 SQVTM and CDR2 ANQGSEA.

This clonotype was recorded at least ten times. This chain uses TRBV4-1 with TRBJ2-1, with 10 nucleotides matching TRBD1. Trimming at V came to 2 bases and at J to 10 bases, leaving 8 bases not matched to a gene. The CDR3 has 15 residues. Germline V gene sequence: CDR1 MGHRA, CDR2 YSYEKL. Written as DNA, the CDR3 is TGCGCCAGCAGCCAACCGGGACAGGGGAGTGGCGAGCAGTTCTTC. Translating it yields CASSQPGQGSGEQFF.

This clonotype was detected ten times or more. The chain couples TRBV27 to TRBJ1-6; D not resolved. Germline CDR1 is MNHEY and CDR2 is SMNVEV (reference sequence). The V and J ends lost 6 bases and 6 bases respectively, with 6 bases between them. CDR3 length equals 12 residues. In DNA form, the CDR3 reads TGTGCCAGCAGGTGGGGTAATTCACCCCTCCACTTT. Its protein product is CASRWGNSPLHF.

This clonotype has more than one count but fewer than ten. The rearrangement joins TRBV10-3 to TRBJ2-3; 10 nucleotides line up with TRBD2. J was trimmed by 6 bases and V by 2 bases; bases with no gene match: 5. Germline values: CDR1 ENHRY, CDR2 SYGVKD. This CDR3 spans 15 amino acids. CDR3 amino acids: CAISEERGGPDTQYF. CDR3 nucleotide sequence: TGTGCCATCAGTGAGGAGCGGGGGGGCCCCGATACGCAGTATTTT.

This clonotype was recorded at least ten times. V is TRBV12-2 and J is TRBJ2-1; the table's D gene call, TRBD1, was not cross checked with the DNA. TRBV12-2 is assigned pseudogene status. The CDR3 runs 18 residues. CDR3 loop: CASRLSPLKGLVDNEQFF. CDR3 DNA: TGTGCAAGTCGCTTATCCCCCCTCAAAGGGTTGGTCGACAATGAGCAGTTCTTC.

The chain is built from TRBV7-3 and TRBJ2-5; D is ambiguous. Trimming removed 3 bases at V and 0 bases at J, with 14 bases between. Germline CDR1 is SGHTA and CDR2 is FQGTGA. CDR3 length equals 16 residues. The CDR3 protein is CASSLGMNPYQETQYF. Here the CDR3 DNA reads TGTGCCAGCAGCTTGGGAATGAACCCGTACCAAGAGACCCAGTACTTC.

This chain uses TRBV11-2 with TRBJ2-1; 7 bases agree with TRBD2. The CDR3 is made up of 15 amino acids. Germline-derived CDR1 and CDR2 are SGHAT and FQNNGV. The J segment lost 4 bases and the V segment lost 4 bases, leaving 7 bases of the junction unmatched. The CDR3 nucleotides are TGTGCCAGCAGCTCGAGGCGGCGGGGGTACAATGAGCAGTTCTTC. This gives the protein CASSSRRRGYNEQFF.

About this clonotype: A read error may explain this, as a much larger clone is one base away. This chain joins TRBV11-2 and TRBJ2-4; no definite D call. The CDR3 has 16 amino acids. The germline CDR1 and CDR2 sequences are SGHAT and FQNNGV. CDR3 protein: CASSLYIGIAKNIQNF. The CDR3 nucleotides are TGTGCCAGCAGCTTATATATAGGGATAGCCAAAAACATTCAGAACTTC. The whole variable domain, filled in from reference TRBV11-2 and TRBJ2-4, reads EAGVAQSPRYKIIEKRQSVAFWCNPISGHATLYWYQQILGQGPKLLIQFQNNGVVDDSQLPKDRFSAERLKGVDSTLKIQPAKLEDSAVYLCASSLYIGIAKNIQNFGAGTRLSVL.

This clonotype appeared a few times. The CDR3 protein is CASSVRRGAGGELFF. The CDR3 DNA is TGTGCCAGCAGTGTTAGGCGGGGGGCCGGCGGGGAGCTGTTTTTT. J is TRBJ2-2 and V is TRBV6-1, with 8 nucleotides matching TRBD2. CDR3 length: 15 amino acids. V was clipped by 4 bases and J by 7 bases; unmatched bases: 8. Germline V gene data show CDR1 as MNHNS and CDR2 as SASEGT.

The chain carries TRBV7-2 and TRBJ1-5; D may be TRBD1 (6 bases). The CDR3 consists of 15 residues. V was trimmed by 4 bases and J by 1 base, leaving 11 bases between them. Germline CDR1 is SGHTA and CDR2 is FQGNSA. In DNA form, the CDR3 reads TGTGCCAGCAGCTACAAACAGGGCAGCAATCAGCCCCAGCATTTT. Protein sequence: CASSYKQGSNQPQHF.

This clonotype was found a few times. The J gene is TRBJ1-5, the V gene TRBV5-6; 8 bases line up with TRBD1. The CDR3 runs 14 residues. Trimming at V came to 2 bases and at J to 4 bases, leaving 2 bases not matched to a gene. Germline V gives CDR1 SGHDT, CDR2 YYEEEE. The CDR3 loop reads CASSLRQGNQPQHF. The CDR3 DNA reads as TGTGCCAGCAGCTTAAGACAGGGGAATCAGCCCCAGCATTTT. Looking up the rest from reference TRBV5-6 and TRBJ1-5 gives the full variable domain: DAGVTQSPTHLIKTRGQQVTLRCSPKSGHDTVSWYQQALGQGPQFIFQYYEEEERQRGNFPDRFSGHQFPNYSSELNVNALLLGDSALYLCASSLRQGNQPQHFGDGTRLSIL.

This clonotype was counted at least ten times. The rearrangement joins TRBV7-9 to TRBJ1-5, with TRBD1 matching 8 bases. CDR1 SEHNR and CDR2 FQNEAQ come from the germline V gene (reference sequence). The CDR3 totals 13 residues. The V and J ends lost 3 bases and 7 bases, in that order; junction bases with no gene match: 2. The CDR3 region is CASSLDRDQPQHF. The CDR3 region has the DNA TGTGCCAGCAGCTTGGACAGGGACCAGCCCCAGCATTTT.

The V and J genes are TRBV7-2 and TRBJ1-5; D ambiguous. The length of the CDR3 is 15 residues. CDR1 is SGHTA and CDR2 is FQGNSA in the germline V gene. V lost 7 bases and J lost 1, with 14 bases in between. The CDR3 protein is CASNSVVGSNQPQHF. The CDR3, as DNA: TGTGCCAGCAACTCAGTGGTGGGAAGCAATCAGCCCCAGCATTTT.

This clonotype was counted many times. The rearrangement uses TRBV7-6 and TRBJ1-1; D is ambiguous. Trimming removed 1 base at V and 3 bases at J, with 12 bases between. The V gene's germline CDR1 is SGHVS and CDR2 FNYEAQ. The CDR3 spans 15 residues. The DNA of the CDR3 is TGTGCCAGCAGCTTAGGTATCGGTCGCGACACTGAAGCTTTCTTT. Its translation: CASSLGIGRDTEAFF.